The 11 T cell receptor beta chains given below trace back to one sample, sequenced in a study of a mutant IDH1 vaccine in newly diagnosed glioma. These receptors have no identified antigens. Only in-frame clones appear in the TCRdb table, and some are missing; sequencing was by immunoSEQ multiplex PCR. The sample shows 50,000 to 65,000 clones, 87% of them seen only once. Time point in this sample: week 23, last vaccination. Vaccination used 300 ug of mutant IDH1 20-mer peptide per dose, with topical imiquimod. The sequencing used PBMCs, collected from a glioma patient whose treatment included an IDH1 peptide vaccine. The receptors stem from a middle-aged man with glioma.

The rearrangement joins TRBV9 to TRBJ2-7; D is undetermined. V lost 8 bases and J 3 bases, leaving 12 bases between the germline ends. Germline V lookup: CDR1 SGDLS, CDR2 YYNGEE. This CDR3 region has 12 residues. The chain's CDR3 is CARRARLYEQYF. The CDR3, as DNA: TGTGCCAGGAGAGCAAGGCTCTACGAGCAGTACTTC.

The CDR3 protein is CASLKADTQYF. The CDR3 DNA sequence: TGTGCCAGCTTAAAAGCAGATACGCAGTATTTT. The V call is TRBV6-1, the J call TRBJ2-3; D not resolved. Trimming stripped 8 bases from V and 4 bases from J, with 7 bases between. Germline-derived CDR1 and CDR2 are MNHNS and SASEGT. The CDR3 is 11 amino acids.

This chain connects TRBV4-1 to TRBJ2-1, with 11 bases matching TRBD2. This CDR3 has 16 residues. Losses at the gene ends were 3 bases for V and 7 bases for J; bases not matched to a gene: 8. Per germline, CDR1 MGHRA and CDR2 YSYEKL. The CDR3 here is CASSQPGTSGRNEQFF. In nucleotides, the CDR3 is TGCGCCAGCAGCCAGCCGGGAACTAGCGGGAGAAATGAGCAGTTCTTC.

In DNA form, the CDR3 reads TGTGCCAGCAGCTTAGGAGGGACAGGGGGAGAGACCCAGTACTTC. Its translation is CASSLGGTGGETQYF. The genes are TRBV7-2 and TRBJ2-5; 11 bases line up with TRBD1. The CDR3 is made up of 15 amino acids. Germline assignment: CDR1 SGHTA and CDR2 FQGNSA. The ends lost 1 base at V and 4 bases at J; junction bases unmatched: 2.

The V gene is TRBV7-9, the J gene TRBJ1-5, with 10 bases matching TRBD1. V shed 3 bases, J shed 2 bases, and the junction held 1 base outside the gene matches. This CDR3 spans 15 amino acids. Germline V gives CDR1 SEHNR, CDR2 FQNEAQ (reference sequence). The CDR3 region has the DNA TGTGCCAGCAGCTTGGGGACAGGGGGCAATCAGCCCCAGCATTTT. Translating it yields CASSLGTGGNQPQHF.

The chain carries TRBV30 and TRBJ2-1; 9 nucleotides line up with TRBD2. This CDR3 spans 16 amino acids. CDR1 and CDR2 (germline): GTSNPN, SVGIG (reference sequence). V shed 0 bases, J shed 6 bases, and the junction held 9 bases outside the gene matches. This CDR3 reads CAWSVLYSGRPNEQFF. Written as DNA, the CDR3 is TGTGCCTGGAGTGTACTATATAGCGGGAGACCCAATGAGCAGTTCTTC.

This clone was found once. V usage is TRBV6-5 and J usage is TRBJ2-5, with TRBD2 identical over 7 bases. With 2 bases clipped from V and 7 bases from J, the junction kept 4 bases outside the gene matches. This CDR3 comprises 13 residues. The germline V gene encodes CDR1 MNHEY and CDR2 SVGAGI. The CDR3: CASSYGGSVTQYF. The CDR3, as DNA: TGTGCCAGCAGTTACGGCGGGAGTGTGACCCAGTACTTC.

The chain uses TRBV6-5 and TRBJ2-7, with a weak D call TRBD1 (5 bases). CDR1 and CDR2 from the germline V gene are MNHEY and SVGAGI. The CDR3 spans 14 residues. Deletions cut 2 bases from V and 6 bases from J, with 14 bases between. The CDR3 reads CASSYRGAHREQYF. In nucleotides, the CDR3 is TGTGCCAGCAGTTACAGGGGCGCGCATCGCGAGCAGTACTTC.

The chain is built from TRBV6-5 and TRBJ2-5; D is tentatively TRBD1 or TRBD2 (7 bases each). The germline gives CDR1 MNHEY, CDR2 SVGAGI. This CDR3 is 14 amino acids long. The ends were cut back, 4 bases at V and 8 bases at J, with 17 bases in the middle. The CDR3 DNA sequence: TGTGCCAGCAGTTCCCAGGGGGGGCCAGATACCCAGTACTTC. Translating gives CASSSQGGPDTQYF.

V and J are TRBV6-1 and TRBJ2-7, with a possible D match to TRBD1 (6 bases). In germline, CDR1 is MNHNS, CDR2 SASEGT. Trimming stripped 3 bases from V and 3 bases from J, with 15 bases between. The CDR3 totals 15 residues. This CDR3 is CASSDYGTKFYEQYF. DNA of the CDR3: TGTGCCAGCAGTGACTACGGGACAAAGTTCTACGAGCAGTACTTC.

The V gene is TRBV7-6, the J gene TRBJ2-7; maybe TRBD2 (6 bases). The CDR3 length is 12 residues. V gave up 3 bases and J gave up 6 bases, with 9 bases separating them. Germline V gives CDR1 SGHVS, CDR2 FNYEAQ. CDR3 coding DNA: TGTGCCAGCAGCTTCTCCGGGGGCGAGCAGTACTTC. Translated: CASSFSGGEQYF.